Listed here are 15 T cell receptor beta chains from one sample, sequenced in a study of blood T cell repertoires in COVID-19. Only in-frame clones appear in the TCRdb table, and some are missing; sequencing was by immunoSEQ multiplex PCR. The data hold approximately 200,000 clones, with over 80% observed a single time. Sample: PBMCs or T cells enriched from blood (not recorded which). Source of these receptors: a man aged 30 to 39 who had recovered from COVID-19.

The chain joins TRBV19 to TRBJ1-5; tentative D call: TRBD1 (6 bases). Per the germline V gene, CDR1 is LNHDA and CDR2 is SQIVND (reference sequence). The CDR3 loop spans 15 amino acids. Trimming left V 4 bases short and J 5 bases short, with 15 bases between. The chain's CDR3 is CASSNRWDTYQPQHF. As DNA, the CDR3 is TGTGCCAGTAGTAATCGTTGGGACACCTATCAGCCCCAGCATTTT. Complete variable domain (other parts from reference TRBV19 and TRBJ1-5): DGGITQSPKYLFRKEGQNVTLSCEQNLNHDAMYWYRQDPGQGLRLIYYSQIVNDFQKGDIAEGYSVSREKKESFPLTVTSAQKNPTAFYLCASSNRWDTYQPQHFGDGTRLSIL.

The J gene is TRBJ2-3, the V gene TRBV19, with 9 bases lining up with TRBD1. Losses at the gene ends were 0 bases for V and 1 base for J; bases not matched to a gene: 8. In germline, CDR1 is LNHDA, CDR2 SQIVND (reference sequence). CDR3 length: 18 residues. This CDR3 is CASSIDLRTGVGTDTQYF. The CDR3 DNA reads as TGTGCCAGTAGTATAGATCTTCGGACAGGGGTTGGCACAGATACGCAGTATTTT.

The rearrangement uses TRBV3-1 (or the pseudogene TRBV3-2) and TRBJ2-7; 12 positions agree with TRBD1. The CDR3 is 15 amino acids. The J segment lost 4 bases and the V segment lost 5 bases, leaving 6 bases of the junction unmatched. CDR1 is LGHDT, CDR2 YNNKEL, per germline (reference sequence). In DNA, the CDR3 is TGTGCCAGCAGCGCGGGACAGGGGGCTGAATACGAGCAGTACTTC. This gives the protein CASSAGQGAEYEQYF.

This clone was counted a few times. The gene calls are TRBV4-3 and TRBJ1-2; TRBD1 matches at 7 bases. The CDR3 length is 15 residues. The germline gives CDR1 LGHNA, CDR2 YSLEER. With V trimmed by 3 bases and J by 0 bases, 4 bases remained unmatched. CDR3: CASSQTTGPNYGYTF. The CDR3 nucleotides are TGCGCCAGCAGCCAGACGACAGGGCCTAACTATGGCTACACCTTC.

The genes are TRBV4-3 and TRBJ2-7, with no clear D. Trimming stripped 1 base from V and 5 bases from J, with 12 bases between. The CDR3 is 14 amino acids. CDR1 and CDR2 from the germline V gene are LGHNA and YSLEER. The CDR3 spells CASSQVKQVHEQYF. CDR3 bases: TGCGCCAGCAGCCAAGTAAAACAAGTCCACGAGCAGTACTTC.

The chain combines TRBV3-1 (or the pseudogene TRBV3-2) with TRBJ2-5; D is uncertain. V was cut by 2 bases and J by 1 base, with 11 bases left in between. Looked up from germline, CDR1 is LGHDT and CDR2 is YNNKEL (reference sequence). This CDR3 has 15 amino acids. The CDR3 loop reads CASSQTFRIQETQYF. The CDR3 bases are TGTGCCAGCAGCCAAACCTTCAGGATCCAAGAGACCCAGTACTTC.

The V gene is TRBV29-1, the J gene TRBJ2-5, with D perhaps matching TRBD2 (6 bases). The ends were cut back, 7 bases at V and 3 bases at J, with 15 bases in the middle. The CDR3 covers 13 residues. Germline CDR1 reads SQVTM; CDR2 reads ANQGSEA. Here the CDR3 reads CSAAEWREETQYF. The CDR3, as DNA: TGCAGCGCTGCGGAGTGGAGGGAAGAGACCCAGTACTTC.

This clone was found once. The rearrangement links TRBV3-1 (or the pseudogene TRBV3-2) to TRBJ2-1; TRBD2 agrees at 8 bases. Trimming at V came to 0 bases and at J to 3 bases, leaving 4 bases not matched to a gene. The CDR3 contains 16 residues. The germline gives CDR1 LGHDT, CDR2 YNNKEL (reference sequence). The CDR3 sequence: CASSQDRREVYNEQFF. For the CDR3, the DNA is TGTGCCAGCAGCCAAGACCGGCGGGAGGTCTACAATGAGCAGTTCTTC.

The chain recombines TRBV30 with TRBJ2-7; D is unresolved. This CDR3 is 11 amino acids long. Looked up from germline, CDR1 is GTSNPN and CDR2 is SVGIG (reference sequence). The V end was cut by 0 bases, the J end by 7 bases, with 7 bases between. In nucleotides, the CDR3 is TGTGCCTGGAGTGTGATCGGGGAGCAGTACTTC. Translation: CAWSVIGEQYF.

This chain joins TRBV9 and TRBJ1-1; maybe TRBD1 (6 bases). Between the trimmed V and J ends, which lost 0 bases and 3 bases, there was a span of 12 bases. Germline lookup yields CDR1 SGDLS and CDR2 YYNGEE. The length of the CDR3 is 15 residues. The CDR3 region has the DNA TGTGCCAGCAGCGTAGTCATGGGGGCCGACACTGAAGCTTTCTTT. Encoded protein: CASSVVMGADTEAFF.

The chain recombines TRBV11-2 with TRBJ1-3; a weak D match, TRBD1 (5 bases). Looked up from germline, CDR1 is SGHAT and CDR2 is FQNNGV. The CDR3 has 16 residues. V dropped 1 base and J dropped 0 bases, with 10 bases sitting between them. CDR3 in amino acids: CASSLAGASSGNTIYF. CDR3 sequence (DNA): TGTGCCAGCAGCTTAGCTGGGGCCAGCTCTGGAAACACCATATATTTT.

This chain joins TRBV6-1 and TRBJ1-1; TRBD1 matches at 9 bases. Germline trimming cut 3 bases from V and 6 bases from J; bases unmatched to any gene: 14. The V gene's germline CDR1 is MNHNS and CDR2 SASEGT. This CDR3 is 17 amino acids long. CDR3 nucleotide sequence: TGTGCCAGCAGTGACGGTACAGGGGGCCGTCGGGTCGCTGAAGCTTTCTTT. Amino acid sequence: CASSDGTGGRRVAEAFF.

The chain employs TRBV2 and TRBJ2-1; 10 bases map to TRBD2. The CDR3 sequence is 18 residues long. Germline V gene sequence: CDR1 SNHLY, CDR2 FYNNEI. The V segment lost 7 bases and the J segment 0 bases; nucleotides outside the gene matches: 12. The CDR3 sequence: CASKWLLAGRSSYNEQFF. CDR3 sequence (DNA): TGTGCCAGCAAGTGGTTACTAGCGGGGCGAAGCTCCTACAATGAGCAGTTCTTC.

The rearrangement uses TRBV27 and TRBJ1-3; D is possibly TRBD1 (5 bases). The V and J ends lost 2 bases and 0 bases respectively, with 11 bases between them. This CDR3 spans 16 amino acids. From germline, CDR1 is MNHEY and CDR2 SMNVEV (reference sequence). In nucleotides, the CDR3 is TGTGCCAGCAGTTTACGTGGCGGGGGCTCTGGAAACACCATATATTTT. This translates into CASSLRGGGSGNTIYF.

This chain joins TRBV5-4 and TRBJ1-1; maybe TRBD1 (5 bases). Deletions cut 2 bases from V and 2 bases from J, with 13 bases between. This CDR3 has 15 residues. The germline gives CDR1 SGHNT, CDR2 YYREEE (reference sequence). The CDR3 protein is CASSFGGDPNTEAFF. The CDR3 DNA follows: TGTGCCAGCAGCTTCGGAGGGGACCCAAACACTGAAGCTTTCTTT. The whole variable domain, filled in from reference TRBV5-4 and TRBJ1-1, reads ETGVTQSPTHLIKTRGQQVTLRCSSQSGHNTVSWYQQALGQGPQFIFQYYREEENGRGNFPPRFSGLQFPNYSSELNVNALELDDSALYLCASSFGGDPNTEAFFGQGTRLTVV.